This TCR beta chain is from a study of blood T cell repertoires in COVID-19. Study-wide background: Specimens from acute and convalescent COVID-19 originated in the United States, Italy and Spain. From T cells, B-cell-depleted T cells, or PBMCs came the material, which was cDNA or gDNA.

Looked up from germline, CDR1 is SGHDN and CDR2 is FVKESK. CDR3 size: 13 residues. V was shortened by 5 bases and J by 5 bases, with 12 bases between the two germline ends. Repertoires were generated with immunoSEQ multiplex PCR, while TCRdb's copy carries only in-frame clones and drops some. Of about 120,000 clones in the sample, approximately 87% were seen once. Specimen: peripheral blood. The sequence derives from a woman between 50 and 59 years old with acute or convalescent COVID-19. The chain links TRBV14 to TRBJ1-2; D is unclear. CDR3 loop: CASSSHGVYGYTF. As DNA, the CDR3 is TGTGCCAGCAGCTCTCACGGAGTTTATGGCTACACCTTC.